These 10 T cell receptor beta chains share one sample of origin, sequenced in a study of blood T cell repertoires in COVID-19. The repertoire was sequenced with immunoSEQ multiplex PCR; TCRdb's copy has only in-frame clones and lacks some. In the table there are more than 25,000 clones, 89% of which are singletons. Sequencing used peripheral blood. These receptors were obtained from a human donor with acute or convalescent COVID-19. The donor label of this sample is uncertain.

This sequence joins TRBV11-3 and TRBJ2-1, with D unresolved. The CDR3 is 14 residues long. V was trimmed by 1 base and J by 7 bases, leaving 11 bases between them. Germline CDR1 reads SGHNT; CDR2 reads YENEEA. The CDR3 sequence: CASSLGRSSNEQFF. CDR3 coding DNA: TGTGCCAGCAGCTTAGGGCGTAGCAGTAATGAGCAGTTCTTC.

The V and J genes are TRBV29-1 and TRBJ2-3; TRBD2 matches 11 bases. This CDR3 is built from 14 residues. V shed 6 bases, J shed 8 bases, and the junction held 10 bases outside the gene matches. Germline values: CDR1 SQVTM, CDR2 ANQGSEA. The CDR3 DNA sequence: TGCAGCGTCGACCTAGCGGGAGGTTTTGGTACGCAGTATTTT. It yields the protein CSVDLAGGFGTQYF.

The chain links TRBV7-8 to TRBJ1-4; 8 positions agree with TRBD1. Germline CDR1 and CDR2: SGHVS and FQNEAQ. The CDR3 is made up of 15 amino acids. V was pared by 3 bases and J by 1 base, with 1 base of the junction left unmatched. CDR3 region: CASSFRGQTNEKLFF. The DNA of the CDR3 is TGTGCCAGCAGCTTCAGGGGGCAAACTAATGAAAAACTGTTTTTT.

This chain links TRBV4-1 with TRBJ2-7, with TRBD1 matching 10 bases. Germline CDR1 and CDR2: MGHRA and YSYEKL. V gave up 4 bases and J gave up 3 bases; unmatched junction bases: 9. The CDR3 has 16 amino acids. The CDR3, as DNA: TGCGCCAGCAGCCGGATCCCGGGACAGGGGAACTACGAGCAGTACTTC. Amino acids: CASSRIPGQGNYEQYF.

The chain combines TRBV28 with TRBJ2-1; weak D call: TRBD1 (5 bases). Germline values: CDR1 MDHEN, CDR2 SYDVKM. Trimming shortened V by 4 bases and J by 6 bases, and 16 bases separated the two germline ends. This CDR3 has 15 amino acids. As DNA, the CDR3 is TGTGCCAGCAGTTCGGCACCTCCCAGGGTCAATGAGCAGTTCTTC. This gives the protein CASSSAPPRVNEQFF.

V usage is TRBV19 and J usage is TRBJ1-1; 7 bases agree with TRBD1. The germline V gene encodes CDR1 LNHDA and CDR2 SQIVND (reference sequence). The CDR3 length is 14 residues. The J segment lost 7 bases and the V segment lost 5 bases, leaving 10 bases of the junction unmatched. The CDR3 DNA sequence: TGTGCCAGTAGTCCCCCGGGACAGTCTATTGAAGCTTTCTTT. This encodes CASSPPGQSIEAFF.

The chain has TRBV29-1 and TRBJ1-1; D gene uncertain. Trimming stripped 7 bases from V and 0 bases from J, with 9 bases between. This CDR3 has 12 residues. Germline V CDR1 and CDR2: SQVTM, ANQGSEA. The CDR3 DNA follows: TGCAGCGCACAAGTTTTGAACACTGAAGCTTTCTTT. Residues: CSAQVLNTEAFF.

This clone appeared a few times. The chain carries TRBV3-1 (or the pseudogene TRBV3-2) and TRBJ1-3; 9 nucleotides align to TRBD1. V lost 2 bases to trimming and J lost 6 bases; unmatched junction nucleotides: 8. Germline V CDR1 and CDR2: LGHDT, YNNKEL (reference sequence). The length of the CDR3 is 16 residues. The CDR3 loop is CASSQRGQGQENTIYF. CDR3 in DNA: TGTGCCAGCAGCCAAAGGGGACAGGGTCAGGAAAACACCATATATTTT.

The J gene is TRBJ1-1, the V gene TRBV6-5; D unresolved. The CDR3 covers 12 residues. Per the germline V gene, CDR1 is MNHEY and CDR2 is SVGAGI. The V end lost 5 bases, the J end lost 3 bases, and 7 bases lay between the germline ends. CDR3 loop: CASSHSYTEAFF. CDR3 in DNA: TGTGCCAGCAGTCACAGCTACACTGAAGCTTTCTTT.

The chain employs TRBV11-2 and TRBJ2-7, with D maybe TRBD2 (6 bases). The CDR3 is made up of 15 amino acids. Looked up from germline, CDR1 is SGHAT and CDR2 is FQNNGV. V gave up 0 bases and J gave up 6 bases, with 15 bases separating them. The CDR3 DNA sequence: TGTGCCAGCAGCTTAGAGTCGGGAGCTTGGGCCGAGCAGTACTTC. Protein: CASSLESGAWAEQYF.